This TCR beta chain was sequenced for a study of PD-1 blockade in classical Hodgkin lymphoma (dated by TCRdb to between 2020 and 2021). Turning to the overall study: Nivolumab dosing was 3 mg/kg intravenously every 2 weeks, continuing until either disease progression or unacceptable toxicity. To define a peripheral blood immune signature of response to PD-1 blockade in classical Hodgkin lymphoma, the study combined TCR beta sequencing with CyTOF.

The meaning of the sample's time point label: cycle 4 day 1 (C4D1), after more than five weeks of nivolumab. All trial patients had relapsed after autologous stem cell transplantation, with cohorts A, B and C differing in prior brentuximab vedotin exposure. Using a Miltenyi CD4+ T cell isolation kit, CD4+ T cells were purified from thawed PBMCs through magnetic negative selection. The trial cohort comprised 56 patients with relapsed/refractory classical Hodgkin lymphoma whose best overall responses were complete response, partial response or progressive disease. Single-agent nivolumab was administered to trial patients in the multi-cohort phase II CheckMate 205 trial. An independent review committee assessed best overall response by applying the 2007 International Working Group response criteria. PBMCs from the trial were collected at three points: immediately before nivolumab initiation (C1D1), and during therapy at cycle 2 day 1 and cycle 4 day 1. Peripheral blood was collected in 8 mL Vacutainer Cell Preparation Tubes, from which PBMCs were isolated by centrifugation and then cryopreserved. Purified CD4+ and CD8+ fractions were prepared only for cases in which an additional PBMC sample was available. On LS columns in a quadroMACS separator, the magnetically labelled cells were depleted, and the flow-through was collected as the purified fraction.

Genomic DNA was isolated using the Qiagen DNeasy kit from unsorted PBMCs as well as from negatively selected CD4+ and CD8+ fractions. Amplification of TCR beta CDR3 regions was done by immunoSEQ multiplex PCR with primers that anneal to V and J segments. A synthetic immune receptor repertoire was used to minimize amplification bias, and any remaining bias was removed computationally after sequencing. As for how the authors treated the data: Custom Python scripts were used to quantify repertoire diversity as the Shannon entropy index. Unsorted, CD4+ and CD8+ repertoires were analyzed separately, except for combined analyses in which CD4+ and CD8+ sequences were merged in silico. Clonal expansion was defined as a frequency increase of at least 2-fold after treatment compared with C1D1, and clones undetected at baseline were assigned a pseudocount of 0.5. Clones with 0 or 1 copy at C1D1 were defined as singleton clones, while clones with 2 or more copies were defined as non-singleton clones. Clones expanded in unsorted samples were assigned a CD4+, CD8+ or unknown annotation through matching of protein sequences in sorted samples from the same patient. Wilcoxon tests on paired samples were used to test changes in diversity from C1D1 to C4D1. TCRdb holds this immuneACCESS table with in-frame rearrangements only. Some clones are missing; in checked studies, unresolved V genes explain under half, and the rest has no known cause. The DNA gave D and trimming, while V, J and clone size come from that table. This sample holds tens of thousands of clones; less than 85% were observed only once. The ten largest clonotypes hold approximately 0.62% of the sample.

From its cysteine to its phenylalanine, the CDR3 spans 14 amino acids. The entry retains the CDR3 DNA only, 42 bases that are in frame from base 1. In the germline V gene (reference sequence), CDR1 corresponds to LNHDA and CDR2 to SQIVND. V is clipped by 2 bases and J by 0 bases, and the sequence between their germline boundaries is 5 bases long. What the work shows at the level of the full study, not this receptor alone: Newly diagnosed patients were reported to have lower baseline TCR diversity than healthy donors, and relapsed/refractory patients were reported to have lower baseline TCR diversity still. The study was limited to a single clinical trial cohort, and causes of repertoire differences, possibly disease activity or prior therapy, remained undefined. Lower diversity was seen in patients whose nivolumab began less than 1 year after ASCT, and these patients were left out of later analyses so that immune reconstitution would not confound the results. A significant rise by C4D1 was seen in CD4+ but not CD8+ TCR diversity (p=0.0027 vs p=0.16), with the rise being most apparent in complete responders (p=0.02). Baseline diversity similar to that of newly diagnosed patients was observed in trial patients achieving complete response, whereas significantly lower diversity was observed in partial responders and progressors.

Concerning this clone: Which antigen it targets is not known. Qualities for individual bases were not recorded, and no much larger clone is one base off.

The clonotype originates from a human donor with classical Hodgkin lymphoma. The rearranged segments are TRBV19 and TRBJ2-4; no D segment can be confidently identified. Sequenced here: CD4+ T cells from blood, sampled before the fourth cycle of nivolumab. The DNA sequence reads TGTGCCAGTAGTATATCTATAGCCAAAAACATTCAGTACTTC. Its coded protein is CASSISIAKNIQYF.